This section outlines one T cell receptor (beta chain) sequence together with its context. The data stem from a study of cytomegalovirus exposure and HLA in healthy donors. With 60 Vbeta and 13 Jbeta primers, the PCR was carried out. Clones were read by immunoSEQ multiplex PCR, and TCRdb kept only the in-frame ones, dropping some. The sample yields more than 110,000 clones, 78% seen once. This TCR derives from a male donor in good health and CMV-seronegative. Sequenced material: PBMCs.

In DNA form, the CDR3 reads TGCGCCAGCAGCCGAGAAGACAGGGGCCCCTACGAGCAGTACTTC. This gives the protein CASSREDRGPYEQYF. The rearrangement joins TRBV4-3 to TRBJ2-5; 8 positions agree with TRBD1. The assigned J gene may be wrong: the sequence end matches TRBJ2-7 better. Germline-derived CDR1 and CDR2 are LGHNA and YSLEER. The CDR3 has 15 amino acids.